This TCR beta chain was found in a study of T cells in narcolepsy. Study details: Donors had narcolepsy type 1 or type 2, or were healthy controls.

Libraries were prepared by immunoSEQ multiplex PCR; TCRdb keeps only in-frame clonotypes and omits some of them. Of about 25,000 clones listed, around 85% are singletons. As for this clone: A much larger clone lies a single base off, so this may be a read error.

Per the germline V gene, CDR1 is MNHNS and CDR2 is SASEGT. This CDR3 region has 14 residues. The J gene is TRBJ1-1, the V gene TRBV6-1; 7 bases fit TRBD1. The sequenced sample consisted of CD45RA- memory CD4+ T cells from PBMCs. This TCR came from a human donor with narcolepsy. The CDR3 nucleotides are TGTGCCGGCAGTGACAGGGCAATGAACACTGAAGCTTTCTTT. It codes for CAGSDRAMNTEAFF.